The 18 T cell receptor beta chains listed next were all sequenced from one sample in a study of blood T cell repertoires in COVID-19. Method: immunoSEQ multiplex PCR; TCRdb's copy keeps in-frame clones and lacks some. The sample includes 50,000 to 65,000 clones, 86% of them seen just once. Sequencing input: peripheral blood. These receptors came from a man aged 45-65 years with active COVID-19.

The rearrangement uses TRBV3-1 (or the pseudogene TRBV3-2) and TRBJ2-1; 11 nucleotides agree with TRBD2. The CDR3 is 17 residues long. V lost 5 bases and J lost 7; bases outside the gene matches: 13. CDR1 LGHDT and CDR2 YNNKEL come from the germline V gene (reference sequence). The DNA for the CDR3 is TGTGCCAGCAGCGAACGAGTTCTAGCGGGAGGAGGGAATGAGCAGTTCTTC. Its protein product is CASSERVLAGGGNEQFF.

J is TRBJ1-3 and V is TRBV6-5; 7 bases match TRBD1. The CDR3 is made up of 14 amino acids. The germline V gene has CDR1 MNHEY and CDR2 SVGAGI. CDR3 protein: CAGGQAASGNTIYF. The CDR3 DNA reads TGTGCTGGTGGACAGGCTGCCTCTGGAAACACCATATATTTT.

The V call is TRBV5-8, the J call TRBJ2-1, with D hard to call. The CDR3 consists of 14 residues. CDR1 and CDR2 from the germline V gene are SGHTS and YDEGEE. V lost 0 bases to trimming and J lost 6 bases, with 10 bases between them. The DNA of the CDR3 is TGTGCCAGCAGCTTGGCCCTCAGGTCCAATGAGCAGTTCTTC. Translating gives CASSLALRSNEQFF.

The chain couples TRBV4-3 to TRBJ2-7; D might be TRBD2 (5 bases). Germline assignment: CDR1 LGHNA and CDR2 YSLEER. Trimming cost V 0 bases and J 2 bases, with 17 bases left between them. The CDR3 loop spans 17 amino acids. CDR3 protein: CASSQEAPLAGAYEQYF. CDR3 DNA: TGCGCCAGCAGCCAAGAAGCCCCCCTGGCGGGCGCCTACGAGCAGTACTTC.

DNA for the CDR3: TGCGCCAGCAGCCAAGGAGGAGGAAGGGACTACAATGAGCAGTTCTTC. Protein: CASSQGGGRDYNEQFF. The V gene is TRBV4-3, the J gene TRBJ2-1; D possibly corresponds to TRBD2 (5 bases). Germline V gene lookup returns CDR1 LGHNA and CDR2 YSLEER. Deletions cut 1 base from V and 3 bases from J, with 13 bases between. The CDR3 has 16 residues.

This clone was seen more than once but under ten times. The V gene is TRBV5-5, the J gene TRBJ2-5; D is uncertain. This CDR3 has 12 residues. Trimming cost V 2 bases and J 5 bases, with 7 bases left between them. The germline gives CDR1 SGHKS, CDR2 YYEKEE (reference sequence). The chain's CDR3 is CASSFVGETQYF. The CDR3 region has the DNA TGTGCCAGCAGCTTCGTCGGGGAGACCCAGTACTTC.

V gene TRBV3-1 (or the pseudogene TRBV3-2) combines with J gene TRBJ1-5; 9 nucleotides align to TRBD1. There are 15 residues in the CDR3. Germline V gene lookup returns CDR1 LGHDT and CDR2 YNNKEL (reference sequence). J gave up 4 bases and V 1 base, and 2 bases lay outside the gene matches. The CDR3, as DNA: TGTGCCAGCAGCCAAGGGACAGGGGAGAATCAGCCCCAGCATTTT. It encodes CASSQGTGENQPQHF.

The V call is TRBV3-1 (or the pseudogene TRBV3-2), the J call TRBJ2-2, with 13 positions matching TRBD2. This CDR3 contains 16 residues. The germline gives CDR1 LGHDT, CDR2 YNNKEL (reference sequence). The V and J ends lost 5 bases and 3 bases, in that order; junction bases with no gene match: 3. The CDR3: CASSYGLAGDTGELFF. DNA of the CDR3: TGTGCCAGCAGCTACGGACTAGCGGGGGACACCGGGGAGCTGTTTTTT.

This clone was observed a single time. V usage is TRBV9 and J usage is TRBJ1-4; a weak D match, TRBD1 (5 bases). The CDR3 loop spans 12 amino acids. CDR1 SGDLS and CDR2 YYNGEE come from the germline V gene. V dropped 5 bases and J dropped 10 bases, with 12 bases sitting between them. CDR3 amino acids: CASRAGGGKLFF. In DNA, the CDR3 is TGTGCCAGCAGAGCCGGGGGAGGAAAACTGTTTTTT.

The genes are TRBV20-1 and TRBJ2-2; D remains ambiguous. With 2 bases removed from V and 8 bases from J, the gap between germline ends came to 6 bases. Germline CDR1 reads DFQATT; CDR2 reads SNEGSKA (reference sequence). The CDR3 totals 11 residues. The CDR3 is CSARILGELFF. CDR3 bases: TGCAGTGCTAGAATACTTGGGGAGCTGTTTTTT.

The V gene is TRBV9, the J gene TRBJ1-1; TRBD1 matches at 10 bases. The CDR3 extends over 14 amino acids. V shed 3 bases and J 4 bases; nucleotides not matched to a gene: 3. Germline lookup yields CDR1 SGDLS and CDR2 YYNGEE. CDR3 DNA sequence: TGTGCCAGCAGCGACCGACAGGGGGCCACTGAAGCTTTCTTT. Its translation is CASSDRQGATEAFF.

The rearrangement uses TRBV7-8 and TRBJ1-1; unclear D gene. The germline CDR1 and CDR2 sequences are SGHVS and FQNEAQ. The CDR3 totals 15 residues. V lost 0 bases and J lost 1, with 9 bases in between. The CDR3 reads CASSLAGSGNTEAFF. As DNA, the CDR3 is TGTGCCAGCAGCTTAGCCGGGTCGGGGAACACTGAAGCTTTCTTT.

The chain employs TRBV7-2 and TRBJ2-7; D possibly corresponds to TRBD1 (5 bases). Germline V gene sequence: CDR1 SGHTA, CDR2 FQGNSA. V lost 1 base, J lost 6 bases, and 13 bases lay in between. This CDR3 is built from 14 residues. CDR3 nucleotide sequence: TGTGCCAGCAGCTTAGAAGTTAGGGGTAGCGAGCAGTACTTC. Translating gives CASSLEVRGSEQYF. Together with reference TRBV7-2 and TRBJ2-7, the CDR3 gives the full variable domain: GAGVSQSPSNKVTEKGKDVELRCDPISGHTALYWYRQSLGQGLEFLIYFQGNSAPDKSGLPSDRFSAERTGGSVSTLTIQRTQQEDSAVYLCASSLEVRGSEQYFGPGTRLTVT.

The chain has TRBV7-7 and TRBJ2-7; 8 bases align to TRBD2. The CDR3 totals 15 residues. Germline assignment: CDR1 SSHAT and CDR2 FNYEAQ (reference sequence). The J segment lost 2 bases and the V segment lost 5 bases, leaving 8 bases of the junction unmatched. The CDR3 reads CASSRDRGGTYEQYF. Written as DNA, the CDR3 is TGTGCCAGCAGCCGGGATCGGGGGGGGACCTACGAGCAGTACTTC. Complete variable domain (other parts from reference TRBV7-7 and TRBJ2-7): GAGVSQSPRYKVTKRGQDVTLRCDPISSHATLYWYQQALGQGPEFLTYFNYEAQPDKSGLPSDRFSAERPEGSISTLTIQRTEQRDSAMYRCASSRDRGGTYEQYFGPGTRLTVT.

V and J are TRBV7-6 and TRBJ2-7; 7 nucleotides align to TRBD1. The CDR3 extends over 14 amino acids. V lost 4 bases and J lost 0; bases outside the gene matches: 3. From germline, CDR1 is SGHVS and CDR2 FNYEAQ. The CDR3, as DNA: TGTGCCAGCAGCTCTGGGACAGACTCCTACGAGCAGTACTTC. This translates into CASSSGTDSYEQYF.

CDR3 amino acids: CASSIRDRKYEQYF. The CDR3 DNA is TGCGCCAGCAGCATCCGGGACAGGAAATACGAGCAGTACTTC. The V gene is TRBV5-1, the J gene TRBJ2-7; 8 nucleotides match TRBD1. Germline V gives CDR1 SGHRS, CDR2 YFSETQ. With 4 bases clipped from V and 4 bases from J, the junction kept 7 bases outside the gene matches. The CDR3 is made up of 14 amino acids. Full variable domain (remainder filled in from reference TRBV5-1 and TRBJ2-7): KAGVTQTPRYLIKTRGQQVTLSCSPISGHRSVSWYQQTPGQGLQFLFEYFSETQRNKGNFPGRFSGRQFSNSRSEMNVSTLELGDSALYLCASSIRDRKYEQYFGPGTRLTVT.

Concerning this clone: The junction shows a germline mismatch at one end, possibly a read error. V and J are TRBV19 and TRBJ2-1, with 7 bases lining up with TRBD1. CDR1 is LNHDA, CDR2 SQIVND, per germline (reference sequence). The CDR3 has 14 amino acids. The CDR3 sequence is CASSRTGSNNEQFF. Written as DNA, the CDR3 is TGTGCCAGTAGTAGGACAGGCTCCAACAATGAGCAGTTCTTC. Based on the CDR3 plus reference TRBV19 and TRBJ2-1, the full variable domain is DGGITQSPKYLFRKEGQNVTLSCEQNLNHDAMYWYRQDPGQGLRLIYYSQIVNDFQKGDIAEGYSVSREKKESFPLTVTSAQKNPTAFYLCASSRTGSNNEQFFGPGTRLTVL.

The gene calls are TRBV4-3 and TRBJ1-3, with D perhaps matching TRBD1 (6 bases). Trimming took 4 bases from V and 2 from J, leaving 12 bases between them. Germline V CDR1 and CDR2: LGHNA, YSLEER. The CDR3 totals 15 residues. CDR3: CASSLAAGAGNTIYF. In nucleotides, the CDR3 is TGCGCCAGCAGCCTAGCCGCAGGGGCTGGAAACACCATATATTTT.